Shown below are 14 T cell receptor beta chains from a single sample sequenced in a study of blood T cell repertoires in COVID-19. Repertoires were generated with immunoSEQ multiplex PCR, while TCRdb's copy carries only in-frame clones and drops some. The sample consists of about 54,000 clones, approximately 90% of them appearing once. The sample was peripheral blood. These receptors were collected from a woman in her sixties with active or convalescent COVID-19.

The gene calls are TRBV7-8 and TRBJ2-7; TRBD2 agrees at 13 bases. The germline V gene encodes CDR1 SGHVS and CDR2 FQNEAQ. The ends lost 3 bases at V and 2 bases at J; junction bases unmatched: 1. This CDR3 contains 15 residues. CDR3 region: CASSFGTSGTYEQYF. DNA of the CDR3: TGTGCCAGCAGCTTCGGGACTAGCGGGACCTACGAGCAGTACTTC.

This chain connects TRBV9 to TRBJ2-1; TRBD2 aligns across 8 bases. Trimming cost V 3 bases and J 3 bases; bases outside gene matches: 5. There are 15 residues in the CDR3. Per germline, CDR1 SGDLS and CDR2 YYNGEE. CDR3 loop: CASSATGTSYNEQFF. In DNA, the CDR3 is TGTGCCAGCAGCGCTACCGGGACTAGCTACAATGAGCAGTTCTTC.

This clone appeared a few times. The V and J genes are TRBV28 and TRBJ1-5; D is ambiguous. The CDR3 is 14 residues long. The V end lost 1 base, the J end lost 5 bases, and 9 bases lay between the germline ends. The germline CDR1 and CDR2 sequences are MDHEN and SYDVKM. The CDR3 DNA is TGTGCCAGCAGTTTATTGAGGTTAGATCAGCCCCAGCATTTT. It specifies CASSLLRLDQPQHF.

V gene TRBV7-2 combines with J gene TRBJ2-2, with a possible D match to TRBD2 (6 bases). The V end lost 5 bases, the J end lost 3 bases, and 19 bases lay between the germline ends. The CDR3 sequence is 17 residues long. The germline V gene encodes CDR1 SGHTA and CDR2 FQGNSA. The CDR3 DNA reads TGTGCCAGCAGCCGCCGGATGACTAGTGGGGACACCGGGGAGCTGTTTTTT. Amino acids: CASSRRMTSGDTGELFF. Looking up the rest from reference TRBV7-2 and TRBJ2-2 gives the full variable domain: GAGVSQSPSNKVTEKGKDVELRCDPISGHTALYWYRQSLGQGLEFLIYFQGNSAPDKSGLPSDRFSAERTGGSVSTLTIQRTQQEDSAVYLCASSRRMTSGDTGELFFGEGSRLTVL.

The genes are TRBV11-2 and TRBJ1-2, with D possibly TRBD1 on 5 matching bases. Trimming removed 5 bases from V and 3 bases from J, with 10 bases in between. The CDR3 is made up of 13 amino acids. Per germline, CDR1 SGHAT and CDR2 FQNNGV. Here the CDR3 reads CASSVGLDYGYTF. The CDR3 DNA is TGTGCCAGCAGCGTGGGACTGGACTATGGCTACACCTTC.

The chain combines TRBV4-1 with TRBJ2-7; possibly TRBD2 for D (5 bases). Germline loops: CDR1 MGHRA, CDR2 YSYEKL. V was clipped by 2 bases and J by 4 bases, with 12 bases between them. The length of the CDR3 is 14 residues. The CDR3 is CASSQPGLVYEQYF. CDR3 coding DNA: TGCGCCAGCAGCCAACCCGGACTCGTGTACGAGCAGTACTTC.

The CDR3 spells CASSVKRPRDRGSPLHF. DNA for the CDR3: TGTGCCAGCAGTGTCAAACGACCAAGGGACAGGGGATCACCCCTCCACTTT. The V call is TRBV6-1, the J call TRBJ1-6; 10 bases line up with TRBD1. Trimming removed 4 bases from V and 10 bases from J; junction bases left unmatched: 13. Germline V CDR1 and CDR2: MNHNS, SASEGT. The CDR3 sequence is 17 residues long.

This sequence joins TRBV2 and TRBJ1-1; 8 bases align to TRBD1. V gave up 5 bases and J gave up 4 bases; unmatched junction bases: 3. Germline loops: CDR1 SNHLY, CDR2 FYNNEI. CDR3 length: 13 amino acids. The CDR3, as DNA: TGTGCCAGCAGTCCGACAGGGGTCACTGAAGCTTTCTTT. Protein product: CASSPTGVTEAFF.

The chain couples TRBV6-5 to TRBJ2-7; TRBD1 matches at 8 bases. Germline loops: CDR1 MNHEY, CDR2 SVGAGI. J gave up 4 bases and V 6 bases, and 8 bases lay outside the gene matches. The CDR3 extends over 14 amino acids. CDR3 nucleotide sequence: TGTGCCAGCAGCCGGACAGGGCCGGCATACGAGCAGTACTTC. This codes for CASSRTGPAYEQYF.

CDR3 in DNA: TGTGCCAGCAGGTTAACGAGCGGGCTGATCTCCTACGAGCAGTACTTC. As protein: CASRLTSGLISYEQYF. This chain connects TRBV11-2 to TRBJ2-7; D is perhaps TRBD2 (6 bases). Trimming left V 6 bases short and J 0 bases short, with 18 bases between. CDR1 SGHAT and CDR2 FQNNGV come from the germline V gene. The length of the CDR3 is 16 residues. Combining the CDR3 with reference TRBV11-2 and TRBJ2-7 gives the whole variable domain EAGVAQSPRYKIIEKRQSVAFWCNPISGHATLYWYQQILGQGPKLLIQFQNNGVVDDSQLPKDRFSAERLKGVDSTLKIQPAKLEDSAVYLCASRLTSGLISYEQYFGPGTRLTVT.

The chain uses TRBV27 and TRBJ1-6; D gene unclear. The V end was cut by 6 bases, the J end by 4 bases, with 10 bases between. CDR3 size: 14 residues. Germline assignment: CDR1 MNHEY and CDR2 SMNVEV (reference sequence). The CDR3 DNA is TGTGCCAGCAGAGAGGGATCTTATAATTCACCCCTCCACTTT. Translation gives CASREGSYNSPLHF.

The chain links TRBV12-5 to TRBJ1-1; D gene unclear. Trimming cost V 7 bases and J 3 bases, with 12 bases left between them. This CDR3 comprises 13 residues. CDR1 and CDR2 from the germline V gene are LGHNT and FRNRAP. In DNA, the CDR3 is TGTGCTAGTGCCTTTGGGAGCTACACTGAAGCTTTCTTT. Its translation: CASAFGSYTEAFF. The entire variable domain, with the rest obtained from reference TRBV12-5 and TRBJ1-1, is as follows: DARVTQTPRHKVTEMGQEVTMRCQPILGHNTVFWYRQTMMQGLELLAYFRNRAPLDDSGMPKDRFSAEMPDATLATLKIQPSEPRDSAVYFCASAFGSYTEAFFGQGTRLTVV.

The chain recombines TRBV28 with TRBJ2-5; 15 bases line up with TRBD2. This CDR3 is 14 amino acids long. Germline V gene data show CDR1 as MDHEN and CDR2 as SYDVKM. With V trimmed by 7 bases and J by 9 bases, 6 bases remained unmatched. DNA of the CDR3: TGTGCCAGCACCGGGACTAGCGGGAGGCTGTCCCAGTACTTC. Translating it yields CASTGTSGRLSQYF.

This chain connects TRBV15 to TRBJ1-1; no firm D call. Germline V lookup: CDR1 LNHNV, CDR2 YYDKDF (reference sequence). CDR3 length: 15 residues. The ends were cut back, 0 bases at V and 6 bases at J, with 14 bases in the middle. The DNA of the CDR3 is TGTGCCACCAGCAGAGATCACGGGAAACGGGCTGAAGCTTTCTTT. This translates into CATSRDHGKRAEAFF.